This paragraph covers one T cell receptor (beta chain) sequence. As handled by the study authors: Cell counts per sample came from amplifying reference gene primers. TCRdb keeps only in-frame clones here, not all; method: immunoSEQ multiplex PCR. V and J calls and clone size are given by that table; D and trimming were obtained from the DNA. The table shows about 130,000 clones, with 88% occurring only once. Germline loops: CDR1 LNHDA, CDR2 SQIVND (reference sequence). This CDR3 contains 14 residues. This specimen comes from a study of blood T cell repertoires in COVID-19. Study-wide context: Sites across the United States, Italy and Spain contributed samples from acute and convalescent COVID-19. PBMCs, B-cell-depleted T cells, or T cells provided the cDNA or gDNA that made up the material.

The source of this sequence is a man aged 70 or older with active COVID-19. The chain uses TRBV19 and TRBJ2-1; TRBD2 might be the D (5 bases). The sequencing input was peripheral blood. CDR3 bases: TGTGCAGTAGCTCCCCAGGTAGCGACCTATGAGCAGTTCTTC. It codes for CAVAPQVATYEQFF.